This T cell receptor beta chain is drawn from a study of T cell repertoires in cytomegalovirus infection (dated by TCRdb to about 2019). About the investigation overall: The peptide stimulations were aimed at well-studied HLA-B-restricted epitopes as well as recently identified HLA-C-restricted CMV epitopes, whose presentation resists viral immunomodulation. Because public TCR beta signatures pointed to carriage of CMV infection together with the matching HLA type, the HLA type of each donor mattered for the analysis.

In the paper's terms, the treatment or condition label means: in vitro stimulation with specific CMV peptide epitopes to enrich CMV-specific T cells. The CDR3 has 15 amino acids, counting the end cysteine and phenylalanine. CDR3 DNA only is kept here, 45 bases in frame from base 1. The trim is 4 bases for V and 1 base for J, with a gap of 11 bases between the germline ends. CDR1 LGHNA and CDR2 YSLEER are derived from the germline V gene. As concerns this clonotype: The antigen this receptor binds is unknown. No base quality values were provided; no much bigger clone lies one nucleotide off.

The paper as a whole reports these results and caveats: The ex vivo response was dominated by HLA-C-restricted CMV-specific TCR beta clonotypes, which also provided the single most frequent clonotype in two of eight donors. In both this cohort and an independent roughly 350-donor cohort, the cumulative frequency of public TCR beta family members distinguished carriers of CMV infection plus the relevant HLA type.

The run used an Illumina HiSeq 1500. In TCRdb, the public reads were trimmed at Q25 with fastp and aligned with MiXCR, with productive beta chains retained. Under each unique CDR3 protein, matching rows form one entry showing the most common genes and DNA. Present in this sample are about 830,000 distinct CDR3 sequences, roughly 33% of which were seen just once. The top ten clonotypes cover 9.5% to 15% of the sample. The chain employs TRBV4-3 and TRBJ1-5, and the D gene may be TRBD1, 5 bases matching. The source was cultured CD8+ T cells from PBMCs, collected from culture after CMV antigen stimulation. This clonotype was obtained from a human donor in good health (CMV status not recorded). Some clones in this sample may be carry-over from other donors' samples. The CDR3 sequence is CASSPHGGSNQPQHF. The sequenced DNA is TGCGCCAGCAGCCCTCACGGGGGAAGCAATCAGCCCCAGCATTTT.